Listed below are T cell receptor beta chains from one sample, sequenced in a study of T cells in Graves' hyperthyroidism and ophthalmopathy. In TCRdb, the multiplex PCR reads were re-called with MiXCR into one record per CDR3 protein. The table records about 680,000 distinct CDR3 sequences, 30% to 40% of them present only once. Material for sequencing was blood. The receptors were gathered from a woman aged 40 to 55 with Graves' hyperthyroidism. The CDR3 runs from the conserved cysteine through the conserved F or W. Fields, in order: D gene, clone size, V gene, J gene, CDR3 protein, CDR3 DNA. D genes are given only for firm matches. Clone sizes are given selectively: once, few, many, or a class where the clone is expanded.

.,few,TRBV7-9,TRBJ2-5,CASSLWGAPLQETQYF,TGTGCCAGCAGCTTGTGGGGGGCCCCCCTTCAAGAGACCCAGTACTTC
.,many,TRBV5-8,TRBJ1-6,CASSLDNSPLHF,TGTGCCAGCAGCTTGGACAATTCACCCCTCCACTTT
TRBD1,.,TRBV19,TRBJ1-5,CASSRGTGRLSNQPQHF,TGTGCCAGTAGCAGAGGGACAGGGCGACTAAGCAATCAGCCCCAGCATTTT
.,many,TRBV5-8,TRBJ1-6,CASSQERSNSPLHF,TGTGCCAGCAGCCAGGAGAGATCGAATTCACCCCTCCACTTT
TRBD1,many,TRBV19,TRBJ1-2,CASSTTSTGDYGYTF,TGTGCCAGTAGTACCACCTCGACAGGGGACTATGGCTACACCTTC
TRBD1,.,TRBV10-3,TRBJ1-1,CAISEKVDREGTEAFF,TGTGCCATCAGTGAGAAAGTGGACAGGGAGGGTACTGAAGCTTTCTTT
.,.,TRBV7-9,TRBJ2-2,CASSSQGGNNEQFF,TGTGCCAGCAGCTCCCAGGGCGGGAACAATGAGCAGTTTTTT
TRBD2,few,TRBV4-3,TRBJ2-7,CASSQTSETYEQYF,TGCGCCAGCAGCCAAACTAGCGAGACCTACGAGCAGTACTTC
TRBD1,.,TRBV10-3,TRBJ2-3,CATGGQSTDTQYF,TGTGCCACTGGGGGACAGAGCACAGATACGCAGTATTTT
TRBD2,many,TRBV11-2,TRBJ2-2,CASSPRTSGTAGELFF,TGTGCCAGCAGCCCGAGGACTAGCGGCACTGCCGGGGAGCTGTTTTTT
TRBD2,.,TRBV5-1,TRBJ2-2,CTSSRTSGGANTGELFF,TGCACCAGCAGCCGGACTAGCGGGGGGGCGAACACCGGGGAGCTGTTTTTT
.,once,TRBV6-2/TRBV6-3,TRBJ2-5,CASSSKTQGGQGTQYF,TGTGCCAGCAGTTCCAAGACCCAGGGAGGTCAAGGGACCCAGTACTTC
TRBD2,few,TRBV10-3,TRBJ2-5,CAISGLAGKETQYF,TGTGCCATCTCGGGACTAGCGGGGAAAGAGACCCAGTACTTC